This passage covers 7 T cell receptor beta chains from one sample sequenced in a study of cytomegalovirus exposure and HLA in healthy donors. PCR amplification relied on 60 Vbeta primers (plus 13 Jbeta primers). The assay was immunoSEQ multiplex PCR, and TCRdb's table has in-frame clones only and misses some. Of some 160,000 clones detected, around three quarters appear once; the ten largest clones hold roughly 5%. The sequencing input was PBMCs. Receptors were obtained from a man aged 35 to 55 in good health and CMV-seronegative.

The J gene is TRBJ2-7, the V gene TRBV11-3; D is perhaps TRBD2 (5 bases). Trimming stripped 1 base from V and 5 bases from J, with 15 bases between. The length of the CDR3 is 15 residues. Germline CDR1 reads SGHNT; CDR2 reads YENEEA. The CDR3 coding sequence is TGTGCCAGCAGCTTAGGAGAGGGTATGGGGAACGAGCAGTACTTC. This codes for CASSLGEGMGNEQYF.

In its sample, this clone was seen once. This rearrangement joins TRBV30 to TRBJ2-6, with 13 bases identical to TRBD2. V lost 2 bases and J lost 0; bases outside the gene matches: 7. This CDR3 is 19 amino acids long. CDR1 and CDR2 (germline): GTSNPN, SVGIG (reference sequence). The CDR3 loop is CAWSFGLAGESSGANVLTF. CDR3 DNA sequence: TGTGCCTGGAGTTTTGGACTAGCGGGGGAAAGCTCTGGGGCCAACGTCCTGACTTTC.

The chain links TRBV5-1 to TRBJ1-1; 8 bases map to TRBD1. This CDR3 has 14 amino acids. Unmatched junction bases numbered 8, after V lost 2 bases and J lost 8 bases. Looked up from germline, CDR1 is SGHRS and CDR2 is YFSETQ. The CDR3 DNA is TGCGCCAGCAGCTTAGGACAGGGCTTAGGGGAAGCTTTCTTT. This gives the protein CASSLGQGLGEAFF.

Remarks on this clone: The DNA is left out, because the CDR3 cannot be placed on it with certainty; the CDR3 is given as TCRdb lists it. This chain uses TRBV9 with TRBJ2-3; the table's TRBD2 call for D was not verified on the DNA. CDR1 is SGDLS, CDR2 YYNGEE, per germline. The CDR3 spans 15 amino acids, including both terminal residues. The CDR3 region is CASSVSAAHTDTQYF.

This rearrangement joins TRBV4-1 to TRBJ2-7, with D perhaps matching TRBD1 (5 bases). The V gene's germline CDR1 is MGHRA and CDR2 YSYEKL. The CDR3 is 14 amino acids. With 0 bases removed from V and 8 bases from J, the gap between germline ends came to 14 bases. This CDR3 reads CASSQDAAAGKQYF. The DNA for the CDR3 is TGCGCCAGCAGCCAAGATGCCGCAGCAGGGAAGCAGTACTTC.

CDR3 loop: CASSLGQAIYGYTF. In DNA form, the CDR3 reads TGTGCCAGCAGCTTAGGACAGGCGATCTATGGCTACACCTTC. The V and J genes are TRBV7-2 and TRBJ1-2; D is perhaps TRBD1 (6 bases). CDR3 size: 14 residues. Germline V gene sequence: CDR1 SGHTA, CDR2 FQGNSA. V was cut by 1 base and J by 4 bases, with 10 bases left in between.

V usage is TRBV7-9 and J usage is TRBJ2-1; maybe TRBD1 (6 bases). Germline lookup yields CDR1 SEHNR and CDR2 FQNEAQ (reference sequence). The CDR3 extends over 12 amino acids. Trimming removed 4 bases from V and 9 bases from J, with 10 bases in between. This chain's CDR3 is CASSSTQGEQFF. The CDR3 bases are TGTGCCAGCAGCTCCACACAGGGTGAGCAGTTCTTC.